The next 2 T cell receptor beta chains were all read from a single sample in a study of T cell repertoires in cytomegalovirus infection. Using its own MiXCR run on the reads, TCRdb lists one record per CDR3 protein. The sample contains approximately 310,000 distinct CDR3 sequences, around 25% of which appear only once. Their cognate antigens are unknown. This specimen consisted of cultured PBMCs, obtained from culture after CMV antigen stimulation. Receptor source: a human donor in good health (CMV status not recorded). Some clones in this sample may be carry-over from other donors' samples.

This clonotype occurred a few times. The rearrangement uses TRBV11-2 and TRBJ2-3; D might be TRBD1 or TRBD2, each matching 7 bases. This CDR3 has 14 amino acids. Germline-derived CDR1 and CDR2 are SGHAT and FQNNGV. Trimming removed 4 bases from V and 3 bases from J, with 11 bases in between. Written as DNA, the CDR3 is TGTGCCAGCAGCTCAGGGGGGGTTACAGATACGCAGTATTTT. Translating it yields CASSSGGVTDTQYF.

This clonotype was detected ten times or more. The gene calls are TRBV7-3 and TRBJ2-6; maybe TRBD1 (5 bases). Trimming took 4 bases from V and 0 from J, leaving 13 bases between them. Per the germline V gene, CDR1 is SGHTA and CDR2 is FQGTGA. There are 17 residues in the CDR3. The CDR3 nucleotides are TGTGCCAGCAGCTCCCAGGGTCCCTTCTCTGGGGCCAACGTCCTGACTTTC. Its translation: CASSSQGPFSGANVLTF. Based on the CDR3 plus reference TRBV7-3 and TRBJ2-6, the full variable domain is GAGVSQTPSNKVTEKGKYVELRCDPISGHTALYWYRQSLGQGPEFLIYFQGTGAADDSGLPNDRFFAVRPEGSVSTLKIQRTERGDSAVYLCASSSQGPFSGANVLTFGAGSRLTVL.